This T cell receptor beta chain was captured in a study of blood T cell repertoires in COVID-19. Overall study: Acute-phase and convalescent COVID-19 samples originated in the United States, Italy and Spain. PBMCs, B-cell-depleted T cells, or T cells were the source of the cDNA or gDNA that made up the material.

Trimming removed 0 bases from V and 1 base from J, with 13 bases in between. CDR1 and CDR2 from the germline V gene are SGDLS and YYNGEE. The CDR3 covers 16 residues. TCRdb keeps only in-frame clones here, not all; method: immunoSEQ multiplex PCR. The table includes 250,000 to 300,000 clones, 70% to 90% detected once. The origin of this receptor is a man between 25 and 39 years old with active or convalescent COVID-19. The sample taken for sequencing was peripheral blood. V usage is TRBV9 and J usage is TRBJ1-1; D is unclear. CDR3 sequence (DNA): TGTGCCAGCAGCGTAGTGTCCGGGGAGTGGAACACTGAAGCTTTCTTT. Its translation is CASSVVSGEWNTEAFF. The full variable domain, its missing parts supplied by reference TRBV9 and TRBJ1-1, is DSGVTQTPKHLITATGQRVTLRCSPRSGDLSVYWYQQSLDQGLQFLIQYYNGEERAKGNILERFSAQQFPDLHSELNLSSLELGDSALYFCASSVVSGEWNTEAFFGQGTRLTVV.